A selection of T cell receptor beta chains follows, all from one sample in a study of technical replicates of blood from a handful of donors. Some clones are missing from TCRdb's copy, which holds only in-frame ones; the method was immunoSEQ multiplex PCR. Of approximately 75,000 clones in the sample, approximately 96% were seen once. Sequenced sample: T cells isolated from PBMCs. These receptors were obtained from a human donor in good health. Both conserved end residues are part of each CDR3. The D gene is left open where the match is weak.

d_call	v_call	j_call	cdr3_aa	cdr3_nt
.	TRBV1	TRBJ1-5	CTSSQARGRDQPQHF	TGCACCAGCAGCCAAGCCAGGGGTAGGGATCAGCCCCAGCATTTT
TRBD2	TRBV11-3	TRBJ2-1	CASSILAGVEIEFF	TGTGCCAGCAGCATACTAGCGGGAGTAGAAATCGAGTTCTTC
TRBD1	TRBV28	TRBJ1-2	CASSYRGLYGYTF	TGTGCCAGCAGTTACAGGGGGCTCTATGGCTACACCTTC
TRBD1	TRBV27	TRBJ2-2	CASSLPRTGPNTGELFF	TGTGCCAGCAGCCTACCCCGGACAGGTCCGAACACCGGGGAGCTGTTTTTT
TRBD2	TRBV7-9	TRBJ2-3	CASSRWTSVDRDTQYF	TGTGCCAGCAGCCGCTGGACTAGCGTCGATAGGGATACGCAGTATTTT
.	TRBV7-9	TRBJ1-2	CASSLASRGNYGYTF	TGTGCCAGCAGCTTAGCCAGCAGGGGCAACTATGGCTACACCTTC
TRBD1	TRBV6-1	TRBJ2-3	CASSEEGRRTGDTQYF	TGTGCCAGCAGTGAAGAGGGTCGGAGGACAGGAGATACGCAGTATTTT
TRBD2	TRBV6-5	TRBJ2-7	CASSLRGTRFEQYF	TGTGCCAGCAGCCTCCGGGGGACTAGGTTTGAGCAGTACTTC
.	TRBV28	TRBJ2-4	CATNEEGSKNIQYF	TGTGCCACCAATGAGGAGGGGTCGAAAAACATTCAGTACTTC
TRBD2	TRBV6-8	TRBJ2-1	CASSYLVFMAGDYNEQFF	TGTGCCAGCAGTTACCTAGTGTTTATGGCGGGAGACTACAATGAGCAGTTCTTC
TRBD1	TRBV30	TRBJ2-7	CAWSQATGGGDEQYF	TGTGCCTGGAGTCAAGCCACAGGGGGCGGGGACGAGCAGTACTTC
TRBD2	TRBV19	TRBJ2-1	CASSYRTSGRYNEQFF	TGTGCCAGTAGTTATAGGACTAGCGGGCGTTACAATGAGCAGTTCTTC
.	TRBV14	TRBJ1-1	CASSQDIRGSEAFF	TGTGCCAGCAGCCAAGATATACGGGGGAGTGAAGCTTTCTTT
.	TRBV30	TRBJ2-1	CAWSVGTMNEQFF	TGTGCCTGGAGTGTTGGCACTATGAATGAGCAGTTCTTC
.	TRBV10-2	TRBJ1-1	CASSELEGRAFF	TGCGCCAGCAGTGAGCTGGAGGGGCGAGCTTTCTTT
TRBD1	TRBV10-3	TRBJ2-2	CAISDTGVNTGELFF	TGTGCCATCAGTGATACAGGGGTGAACACCGGGGAGCTGTTTTTT
TRBD1	TRBV5-1	TRBJ2-3	CASSLAGQGRDTQYF	TGCGCCAGCAGCTTGGCCGGACAGGGGAGAGATACGCAGTATTTT
TRBD2	TRBV4-1	TRBJ2-3	CASSHLTSGSTDTQYF	TGCGCCAGCAGCCACCTGACTAGCGGGAGCACAGATACGCAGTATTTT
.	TRBV4-1	TRBJ1-2	CASSQGTIGTDTYGYTF	TGCGCCAGCAGCCAAGGGACTATCGGTACAGACACCTATGGCTACACCTTC